The 19 T cell receptor beta chains listed next were all sequenced from one sample in a study of tumor and adjacent non-tumor tissue in lung cancer. No cell sorting was done before RNA was extracted from the tissue. The library came from three nested PCR rounds adapted from ARM-PCR protocols. TCRdb redid the calling of the multiplex PCR reads with MiXCR, one entry per CDR3 protein. The repertoire holds about 110,000 distinct CDR3 sequences, with roughly 75% as singletons. The sequenced material came from lung tumor tissue. Every receptor here comes from a woman aged 55 to 70 with non-small cell lung cancer.

The genes are TRBV29-1 and TRBJ2-3; D remains ambiguous. The ends were cut back, 5 bases at V and 7 bases at J, with 13 bases in the middle. The CDR3 has 12 amino acids. CDR1 SQVTM and CDR2 ANQGSEA come from the germline V gene. The CDR3 here is CSVRPRAYTQYF. CDR3 coding DNA: TGCAGCGTTCGACCGCGCGCATATACGCAGTATTTT.

Comments on this clonotype: The CDR3 carries no conserved terminal phenylalanine or tryptophan, so it likely arises from a read error. The chain employs TRBV6-5 and TRBJ2-1; D is ambiguous. V was trimmed by 9 bases and J by 7 bases, leaving 10 bases between them. The CDR3 consists of 11 residues. CDR1 and CDR2 from the germline V gene are MNHEY and SVGAGI. The CDR3 DNA reads as TGTGCCAGGATGATAGGGAATGAGCAGTTCTTA. Its translation: CARMIGNEQFL.

Remarks on this clonotype: A read error is possible here, since a much larger clone lies one base away. The chain is built from TRBV20-1 and TRBJ2-3; TRBD2 aligns across 9 bases. The CDR3 runs 14 residues. Germline lookup yields CDR1 DFQATT and CDR2 SNEGSKA (reference sequence). The trim removed 6 bases at V and 13 bases at J, leaving 17 bases unmatched. The CDR3 protein is CSAIRRLAGMTKYF. The CDR3 nucleotides read TGCAGTGCCATACGGCGCCTAGCGGGGATGACGAAGTATTTT.

This chain links TRBV6-5 with TRBJ1-1; no firm D call. The CDR3 sequence is 15 residues long. Germline loops: CDR1 MNHEY, CDR2 SVGAGI. V was clipped by 9 bases and J by 5 bases, with 22 bases between them. CDR3 sequence (DNA): TGTGCCAGAAGATACGACCCAGCCGAGAAGACTGAAGCTTTCTTT. This codes for CARRYDPAEKTEAFF.

This clonotype was found a few times. V is TRBV11-1 and J is TRBJ2-2, with D tentatively TRBD1 or TRBD2 (5 bases each). V was cut by 9 bases and J by 2 bases, with 19 bases left in between. The V gene's germline CDR1 is SGHAT and CDR2 FQDESV (reference sequence). The CDR3 sequence is 16 residues long. CDR3 amino acids: CASSAWIGVNTGELFF. The CDR3 DNA follows: TGTGCCAGTAGCGCCTGGATAGGGGTTAACACCGGGGAGCTGTTTTTT. The whole variable domain, filled in from reference TRBV11-1 and TRBJ2-2, reads EAEVAQSPRYKITEKSQAVAFWCDPISGHATLYWYRQILGQGPELLVQFQDESVVDDSQLPKDRFSAERLKGVDSTLKIQPAELGDSAMYLCASSAWIGVNTGELFFGEGSRLTVL.

With regard to this clonotype: A much bigger clone sits one base away, suggesting this may be a read error. V gene TRBV6-6 combines with J gene TRBJ2-2; TRBD1 matches at 7 bases. The CDR3 spans 19 residues. The V gene's germline CDR1 is MNHNY and CDR2 SVGAGI (reference sequence). Trimming cost V 2 bases and J 7 bases; bases outside gene matches: 19. Here the CDR3 DNA reads TGTGCCAGCAGTTACGGGACAGTCTATCATGGTGGGAAGGGCGGGGAGCTGTTTTTT. Protein sequence: CASSYGTVYHGGKGGELFF.

Concerning this clonotype itself: Because the CDR3 is missing its conserved closing phenylalanine or tryptophan, this is likely a read error. The chain joins TRBV4-3 to TRBJ2-7; D possibly corresponds to TRBD1 (6 bases). Looked up from germline, CDR1 is LGHNA and CDR2 is YSLEER. V lost 4 bases and J 9 bases, leaving 22 bases between the germline ends. The CDR3 has 15 residues. The DNA of the CDR3 is TGCGCCAGCAGCCTAGACCAGTCCAGGGGCTCCGTGCAGTACTCC. Its protein product is CASSLDQSRGSVQYS.

Concerning this clonotype: At one end, the junction sequence differs from germline, possibly due to a read error. The gene calls are TRBV6-5 and TRBJ2-3, with 11 bases aligning to TRBD1. This CDR3 has 14 amino acids. Germline CDR1 MNHEY, CDR2 SVGAGI. The CDR3 region has the DNA TGTTCCAGCAGGCGGGACAGGGGGGCAGATACGCAGTATTTT. Encoded protein: CSSRRDRGADTQYF.

Here the CDR3 reads CASSYRDYQETQYF. CDR3 coding DNA: TGTGCCAGCAGTTACCGGGACTACCAAGAGACCCAGTACTTC. V usage is TRBV6-5 and J usage is TRBJ2-5; D possibly corresponds to TRBD2 (6 bases). Germline assignment: CDR1 MNHEY and CDR2 SVGAGI. This CDR3 is 14 amino acids long. V dropped 2 bases and J dropped 0 bases, with 7 bases sitting between them.

The chain couples TRBV6-5 to TRBJ1-4, with TRBD1 identical over 9 bases. Per the germline V gene, CDR1 is MNHEY and CDR2 is SVGAGI. The J segment lost 7 bases and the V segment lost 2 bases, leaving 5 bases of the junction unmatched. The length of the CDR3 is 15 residues. CDR3 nucleotide sequence: TGTGCCAGCAGTTACAACACAGGGGGCGGTGAAAAACTGTTTTTT. It encodes CASSYNTGGGEKLFF.

The genes are TRBV30 and TRBJ2-7, with TRBD2 matching 7 bases. This CDR3 is 11 amino acids long. The germline gives CDR1 GTSNPN, CDR2 SVGIG (reference sequence). As DNA, the CDR3 is TGTACATGGAGCTGGGAGGGGGAGCAGTACTTC. Amino acid sequence: CTWSWEGEQYF.

Here the CDR3 DNA reads TGTGCCAGCAGTGAAGAATGGCGGGTGTATGCGCAGTATTTT. It specifies CASSEEWRVYAQYF. The chain uses TRBV6-1 and TRBJ2-3, with D perhaps matching TRBD2 (5 bases). This CDR3 is 14 amino acids long. V lost 1 base and J lost 10, with 15 bases in between. Germline V lookup: CDR1 MNHNS, CDR2 SASEGT.

With respect to this clonotype: This may stem from a read error, because a much larger clone lies one nucleotide away. This chain links TRBV6-2 or TRBV6-3 with TRBJ2-7; D assignment may be TRBD1 or TRBD2 (5 bases each). Germline assignment: CDR1 MNHEY and CDR2 SVGEGT. This CDR3 has 13 amino acids. The CDR3 spells CASGYGGNYEQYF. The CDR3 DNA sequence: TGTGCCAGCGGTTATGGGGGTAACTACGAGCAGTACTTC.

This clonotype was observed many times. V gene TRBV20-1 combines with J gene TRBJ1-3, with D unclear. Trimming removed 6 bases at V and 0 bases at J, with 6 bases between. The CDR3 is made up of 12 amino acids. The germline CDR1 and CDR2 sequences are DFQATT and SNEGSKA (reference sequence). The CDR3 DNA follows: TGCAGTGCGGGAGGCTCTGGAAACACCATATATTTT. The encoded protein is CSAGGSGNTIYF.

On this clonotype: At one boundary the junction diverges from the germline segment, which might be a read error. V and J are TRBV11-1 and TRBJ2-1; no clear D. The CDR3 loop spans 14 amino acids. CDR1 and CDR2 from the germline V gene are SGHAT and FQDESV (reference sequence). The DNA for the CDR3 is TGCATCAGCAGCCGGGCAAGCTCCTACAATGAGCAGTTCTTC. Residues: CISSRASSYNEQFF.

The CDR3 sequence: CASSLECSGGYNEQFF. In DNA form, the CDR3 reads TGTGCCAGCAGCTTAGAGTGCTCCGGGGGCTACAATGAGCAGTTCTTC. The V and J genes are TRBV7-2 and TRBJ2-1, with TRBD2 as a possible D gene (6 bases). Germline CDR1 is SGHTA and CDR2 is FQGNSA. Trimming took off 1 base at V and 3 bases at J, with 13 bases between the two ends. This CDR3 contains 16 residues. Using reference TRBV7-2 and TRBJ2-1 for the parts outside the CDR3, the full variable domain is GAGVSQSPSNKVTEKGKDVELRCDPISGHTALYWYRQSLGQGLEFLIYFQGNSAPDKSGLPSDRFSAERTGGSVSTLTIQRTQQEDSAVYLCASSLECSGGYNEQFFGPGTRLTVL.

With respect to this clonotype: This may come from a read error, since a much larger clone is one base off. The rearrangement uses TRBV29-1 and TRBJ2-5, with 7 positions matching TRBD1. Looked up from germline, CDR1 is SQVTM and CDR2 is ANQGSEA. The CDR3 loop spans 15 amino acids. For the CDR3, the DNA is TGCAGCATTGAAGGTGGGACAGCGAAACAAGAGACCCAGTACTTC. This translates into CSIEGGTAKQETQYF.

Of note for this clonotype: Compared with germline, one end of the junction differs, possibly owing to a read error. V is TRBV5-5 and J is TRBJ2-7; D might be TRBD1 (6 bases). The CDR3 is 18 amino acids. Germline V gene lookup returns CDR1 SGHKS and CDR2 YYEKEE (reference sequence). The CDR3 coding sequence is TGTGCCTGCAGCTTGGGGAGTTTTGGGCAGGGGAGCTCCTACGAGCAGTACTTC. Translation: CACSLGSFGQGSSYEQYF.

In the case of this clonotype: Relative to the germline gene, one junction end is altered; a read error may explain this. The chain uses TRBV29-1 and TRBJ2-7, with a possible D match to TRBD2 (5 bases). In germline, CDR1 is SQVTM, CDR2 ANQGSEA. The CDR3 is 15 amino acids. As DNA, the CDR3 is TGCAGCGTTGCGGGTTCAATTACGGACTCCTACGAGCAGCAGTTC. Encoded protein: CSVAGSITDSYEQQF.